Presented here are 13 T cell receptor beta chains from one specimen sequenced in a study of blood T cell repertoires in COVID-19. Sequencing was performed with immunoSEQ multiplex PCR; in TCRdb, only in-frame clones are kept and a portion is missing. The sample contains approximately 67,000 clones, about 90% of which appear only once. Sequenced sample: peripheral blood. The receptors shown here come from a human donor in a cohort sampled during active COVID-19.

This sequence joins TRBV7-3 and TRBJ2-2, with D possibly matching TRBD2 (6 bases). Germline-derived CDR1 and CDR2 are SGHTA and FQGTGA. The CDR3 runs 18 residues. V was clipped by 5 bases and J by 5 bases, with 24 bases between them. The CDR3 DNA reads as TGTGCCAGCAGCCTCGGACGTGAAGGGGTCCGGGGGACCGGGGAGCTGTTTTTT. Protein sequence: CASSLGREGVRGTGELFF.

The gene calls are TRBV24-1 and TRBJ1-4; no definite D call. CDR1 is KGHDR and CDR2 is SFDVKD in the germline V gene. The CDR3 loop spans 13 amino acids. Between the trimmed V and J ends, which lost 7 bases and 4 bases, there was a span of 9 bases. The CDR3 spells CATSESYNEKLFF. The CDR3 DNA follows: TGTGCCACCAGCGAGTCTTATAATGAAAAACTGTTTTTT.

The J gene is TRBJ2-6, the V gene TRBV10-3; TRBD2 aligns across 15 bases. V shed 10 bases and J 2 bases; nucleotides not matched to a gene: 6. In germline, CDR1 is ENHRY, CDR2 SYGVKD. The CDR3 has 17 residues. CDR3 region: CATLGTSGRTGANVLTF. In nucleotides, the CDR3 is TGTGCCACCCTAGGGACTAGCGGGAGGACTGGGGCCAACGTCCTGACTTTC.

V and J are TRBV27 and TRBJ1-5, with D maybe TRBD1 (5 bases). Looked up from germline, CDR1 is MNHEY and CDR2 is SMNVEV (reference sequence). This CDR3 comprises 16 residues. The V gene lost 2 bases and the J gene lost 0 bases, with 11 bases spanning the gap. CDR3 residues: CASSLRPGFSNQPQHF. The CDR3 DNA sequence: TGTGCCAGCAGTTTACGCCCAGGGTTTAGCAATCAGCCCCAGCATTTT.

The chain is built from TRBV6-2 or TRBV6-3 and TRBJ2-5; maybe TRBD1 (6 bases). This CDR3 spans 15 amino acids. The V and J ends lost 2 bases and 5 bases respectively, with 15 bases between them. Per germline, CDR1 MNHEY and CDR2 SVGEGT. The CDR3 DNA is TGTGCCAGCAGTTACGGGGCAGGGGAGAGGGAGACCCAGTACTTC. Its protein is CASSYGAGERETQYF.

The J gene is TRBJ2-5, the V gene TRBV18, with TRBD1 as a possible D gene (6 bases). The V gene's germline CDR1 is KGHSH and CDR2 LQKENI. This CDR3 contains 13 residues. V shed 3 bases and J shed 3 bases, with 8 bases lying between them. CDR3 region: CASSPDSKETQYF. CDR3 sequence (DNA): TGTGCCAGCTCACCGGACAGCAAAGAGACCCAGTACTTC. Using reference TRBV18 and TRBJ2-5 for the parts outside the CDR3, the full variable domain is NAGVMQNPRHLVRRRGQEARLRCSPMKGHSHVYWYRQLPEEGLKFMVYLQKENIIDESGMPKERFSAEFPKEGPSILRIQQVVRGDSAAYFCASSPDSKETQYFGPGTRLLVL.

The rearrangement links TRBV12-3 or TRBV12-4 to TRBJ1-2; no reliable D call. The CDR3 covers 12 residues. Trimming left V 6 bases short and J 5 bases short, with 10 bases between. This CDR3 reads CASRYGGYGYTF. In DNA, the CDR3 is TGTGCCAGCAGGTATGGAGGTTATGGCTACACCTTC.

The chain employs TRBV9 and TRBJ2-3; 7 bases fit TRBD1. CDR1 is SGDLS, CDR2 YYNGEE, per germline. The CDR3 sequence is 15 residues long. Trimming removed 3 bases from V and 1 base from J; junction bases left unmatched: 5. CDR3 DNA: TGTGCCAGCAGCGGTGACAGGGTCCGCACAGATACGCAGTATTTT. Its translation: CASSGDRVRTDTQYF.

V usage is TRBV7-9 and J usage is TRBJ2-5; possible D gene TRBD2, 7 bases. The CDR3 covers 16 residues. CDR1 and CDR2 (germline): SEHNR, FQNEAQ (reference sequence). The ends were cut back, 0 bases at V and 3 bases at J, with 14 bases in the middle. In nucleotides, the CDR3 is TGTGCCAGCAGCTTAGCCGGCAGGGAGGGGGAAGAGACCCAGTACTTC. Translated, it gives CASSLAGREGEETQYF.

V and J are TRBV10-2 and TRBJ1-6, with a possible D match to TRBD1 (5 bases). CDR1 is WSHSY and CDR2 is SAAADI in the germline V gene. CDR3 length equals 15 residues. Trimming shortened V by 6 bases and J by 9 bases, and 18 bases separated the two germline ends. CDR3 sequence: CASSVLASGGSPLHF. The CDR3 DNA follows: TGCGCCAGCAGCGTCTTGGCCTCCGGGGGTTCACCCCTCCACTTT.

The V call is TRBV6-2 or TRBV6-3, the J call TRBJ2-7; D might be TRBD2 (6 bases). The V end lost 5 bases, the J end lost 0 bases, and 14 bases lay between the germline ends. Looked up from germline, CDR1 is MNHEY and CDR2 is SVGEGT. This CDR3 has 15 amino acids. The CDR3 nucleotides read TGTGCCAGCAGTAGGCTCCGGGGGAGCTCCTACGAGCAGTACTTC. Its translation: CASSRLRGSSYEQYF.

Concerning this clone: The junction and the germline gene differ at one end; a read error may be behind it. V gene TRBV20-1 combines with J gene TRBJ1-1; TRBD1 matches 7 bases. Germline lookup yields CDR1 DFQATT and CDR2 SNEGSKA (reference sequence). The CDR3 contains 12 residues. CDR3 sequence: CSASIVDGTEYF. CDR3 sequence (DNA): TGCAGTGCTAGTATAGTCGACGGGACAGAATATTTT.

The J gene is TRBJ1-1, the V gene TRBV13, with a possible D match to TRBD1 (5 bases). The ends were cut back, 3 bases at V and 7 bases at J, with 12 bases in the middle. This CDR3 spans 13 amino acids. Germline values: CDR1 PRHDT, CDR2 FYEKMQ (reference sequence). The CDR3 nucleotides read TGTGCCAGCAGCTTGGCAGGGTTTATTGAAGCTTTCTTT. Encoded protein: CASSLAGFIEAFF.